The 9 T cell receptor beta chains below come from one sample, sequenced in a study of blood T cell repertoires in COVID-19. The assay was immunoSEQ multiplex PCR, and TCRdb's table has in-frame clones only and misses some. The sample includes approximately 170,000 clones, 88% seen only once; the top ten take approximately 2.1%. The sequenced sample consisted of peripheral blood. Receptor source: a man aged 45-65 years who had recovered from COVID-19.

This clone was observed many times. This chain joins TRBV29-1 and TRBJ1-2, with TRBD1 as a possible D gene (5 bases). CDR3 length: 16 amino acids. Germline loops: CDR1 SQVTM, CDR2 ANQGSEA. Trimming pared 3 bases from V and 1 base from J, leaving 18 bases between. CDR3 sequence (DNA): TGCAGCGTTGATACCCCAGAGAAGGGGCGTAACTATGGCTACACCTTC. It translates to CSVDTPEKGRNYGYTF. The full variable domain, in which reference TRBV29-1 and TRBJ1-2 provide the parts outside the CDR3, is SAVISQKPSRDICQRGTSLTIQCQVDSQVTMMFWYRQQPGQSLTLIATANQGSEATYESGFVIDKFPISRPNLTFSTLTVSNMSPEDSSIYLCSVDTPEKGRNYGYTFGSGTRLTVV.

This chain uses TRBV19 with TRBJ2-1; D is undetermined. Germline loops: CDR1 LNHDA, CDR2 SQIVND (reference sequence). The CDR3 is 15 residues long. V lost 5 bases to trimming and J lost 0 bases, with 11 bases between them. For the CDR3, the DNA is TGTGCCAGTAGTCCCGATTGGAGCTCCTACAATGAGCAGTTCTTC. Translating it yields CASSPDWSSYNEQFF.

In the case of this clone: Other DNA sequences in this sample translate to the same CDR3. The CDR3 loop reads CASSPGTGANYGYTF. As DNA, the CDR3 is TGTGCCAGCAGCCCGGGGACAGGGGCTAACTATGGCTACACCTTC. The chain has TRBV28 and TRBJ1-2; TRBD1 matches 10 bases. Germline loops: CDR1 MDHEN, CDR2 SYDVKM. This CDR3 is built from 15 residues. V dropped 6 bases and J dropped 0; count of bases not matched to a gene: 4.

This chain connects TRBV15 to TRBJ2-2; 8 bases line up with TRBD2. The germline CDR1 and CDR2 sequences are LNHNV and YYDKDF (reference sequence). V was pared by 0 bases and J by 0 bases, with 6 bases of the junction left unmatched. The CDR3 loop spans 18 amino acids. The CDR3 DNA reads TGTGCCACCAGCAGAGATCTCCCGGGACTAGCGAACACCGGGGAGCTGTTTTTT. It encodes CATSRDLPGLANTGELFF.

The gene calls are TRBV2 and TRBJ2-3, with a possible D match to TRBD1 (6 bases). Trimming cost V 7 bases and J 6 bases, with 17 bases left between them. Germline V lookup: CDR1 SNHLY, CDR2 FYNNEI. The CDR3 has 14 amino acids. The CDR3 DNA reads TGTGCCAGCACTCCAGGGGAAACTGGGGATACGCAGTATTTT. It is translated as CASTPGETGDTQYF.

The chain carries TRBV28 and TRBJ1-4, with D tentatively TRBD1 (5 bases). V was clipped by 10 bases and J by 2 bases, with 11 bases between them. This CDR3 comprises 13 residues. Germline V gene lookup returns CDR1 MDHEN and CDR2 SYDVKM. The CDR3 loop is CATGGFTNEKLFF. The DNA for the CDR3 is TGTGCCACGGGGGGGTTTACTAATGAAAAACTGTTTTTT.

The chain employs TRBV7-2 and TRBJ2-4; maybe TRBD2 (7 bases). This CDR3 is 14 amino acids long. Trimming stripped 4 bases from V and 6 bases from J, with 13 bases between. Germline V lookup: CDR1 SGHTA, CDR2 FQGNSA. CDR3 in DNA: TGTGCCAGCAGCTCGGGGGGCCAGGGAAACATTCAGTACTTC. Amino acid sequence: CASSSGGQGNIQYF.

This sequence joins TRBV6-4 and TRBJ2-3; TRBD2 matches at 7 bases. CDR1 is MRHNA and CDR2 is SNTAGT in the germline V gene. This CDR3 is built from 16 residues. V was clipped by 0 bases and J by 5 bases; unmatched bases: 8. CDR3 bases: TGTGCCAGCAGTGACTCCCCGGTGGGGGGGAGAGATACGCAGTATTTT. Its translation: CASSDSPVGGRDTQYF.

This clone was picked up one time. This chain connects TRBV7-4 to TRBJ1-5; 9 nucleotides line up with TRBD1. The germline V gene has CDR1 SGHVT and CDR2 SQSDAQ. The CDR3 runs to 17 residues. After removal of 5 bases from V and 4 bases from J, the junction contained 12 bases not matched to a gene. The CDR3 DNA is TGTGCCAGCAGCCCCCCCGGGACAGGGTTTTTTAATCAGCCCCAGCATTTT. Translated, it gives CASSPPGTGFFNQPQHF.